What follows are 8 T cell receptor beta chains derived from one specimen sequenced in a study of T cell responses to AZD1222 COVID-19 vaccine. Sequencing used immunoSEQ multiplex PCR; TCRdb keeps in-frame clones, though not all of them. The sample contains about 97,000 clones, around 89% of which appear only once. Sequencing was performed on peripheral blood, taken on day 0 of AZD1222 vaccination. The receptor source for this set is an adult in good health.

This chain uses TRBV19 with TRBJ1-1; D possibly corresponds to TRBD1 (5 bases). Germline lookup yields CDR1 LNHDA and CDR2 SQIVND (reference sequence). Trimming removed 5 bases at V and 8 bases at J, with 18 bases between. This CDR3 is 14 amino acids long. In DNA form, the CDR3 reads TGTGCCAGTAGTCCTCCCGGGACCCCCGGGGAAGCTTTCTTT. Its protein is CASSPPGTPGEAFF. The complete variable domain, with remaining parts taken from reference TRBV19 and TRBJ1-1, reads DGGITQSPKYLFRKEGQNVTLSCEQNLNHDAMYWYRQDPGQGLRLIYYSQIVNDFQKGDIAEGYSVSREKKESFPLTVTSAQKNPTAFYLCASSPPGTPGEAFFGQGTRLTVV.

The DNA of the CDR3 is TGCGCCAGCAGCCAAGGATGGACTAGCGGGAGGGCCGAGTCCTACAATGAGCAGTTCTTC. As protein: CASSQGWTSGRAESYNEQFF. This chain joins TRBV4-3 and TRBJ2-1, with TRBD2 matching 15 bases. J lost 1 base, V lost 1 base, and 8 bases had no gene match. The V gene's germline CDR1 is LGHNA and CDR2 YSLEER. This CDR3 region has 20 residues.

The chain combines TRBV6-2 or TRBV6-3 with TRBJ1-2; a possible D gene is TRBD1 (5 bases). Per germline, CDR1 MNHEY and CDR2 SVGEGT. The CDR3 extends over 16 amino acids. V was trimmed by 2 bases and J by 4 bases, leaving 17 bases between them. As DNA, the CDR3 is TGTGCCAGCAGTTACGGGGGGGACCGCGATGTCTATGGCTACACCTTC. Encoded protein: CASSYGGDRDVYGYTF.

The genes are TRBV5-1 and TRBJ2-6; a weak D match, TRBD1 (5 bases). V was clipped by 4 bases and J by 13 bases, with 18 bases between them. CDR1 is SGHRS and CDR2 is YFSETQ in the germline V gene. The CDR3 contains 14 residues. The CDR3 spells CASSPVDEAGVLTF. The CDR3 DNA sequence: TGCGCCAGCAGCCCAGTGGACGAAGCAGGGGTCCTGACTTTC.

The chain employs TRBV5-4 and TRBJ2-2; 11 nucleotides align to TRBD1. The length of the CDR3 is 16 residues. V dropped 3 bases and J dropped 6; count of bases not matched to a gene: 7. The germline CDR1 and CDR2 sequences are SGHNT and YYREEE (reference sequence). The CDR3 is CASSSRTGGDAGELFF. The CDR3 DNA sequence: TGTGCCAGCAGCTCCAGGACAGGGGGCGATGCCGGGGAGCTGTTTTTT.

This chain connects TRBV7-9 to TRBJ2-7, with TRBD1 matching 9 bases. The length of the CDR3 is 15 residues. The germline gives CDR1 SEHNR, CDR2 FQNEAQ (reference sequence). V lost 5 bases and J lost 2; bases outside the gene matches: 7. CDR3 sequence: CASSTYRGRAYEQYF. CDR3 sequence (DNA): TGTGCCAGCAGCACCTACAGGGGGCGAGCCTACGAGCAGTACTTC.

The chain recombines TRBV9 with TRBJ2-5, with D tentatively TRBD1 or TRBD2 (5 bases each). V gave up 7 bases and J gave up 2 bases, with 15 bases separating them. This CDR3 has 14 amino acids. CDR1 SGDLS and CDR2 YYNGEE come from the germline V gene. The DNA for the CDR3 is TGTGCCAGCGGGGGACGGACCAATCAAGAGACCCAGTACTTC. This translates into CASGGRTNQETQYF.

The J gene is TRBJ2-2, the V gene TRBV19; D is perhaps TRBD1 (5 bases). V was cut by 3 bases and J by 4 bases, with 9 bases left in between. The V gene's germline CDR1 is LNHDA and CDR2 SQIVND (reference sequence). There are 14 residues in the CDR3. The CDR3 loop is CASSMAGRTGELFF. Written as DNA, the CDR3 is TGTGCCAGTAGTATGGCAGGGCGCACCGGGGAGCTGTTTTTT. Full variable domain (rest looked up from reference TRBV19 and TRBJ2-2): DGGITQSPKYLFRKEGQNVTLSCEQNLNHDAMYWYRQDPGQGLRLIYYSQIVNDFQKGDIAEGYSVSREKKESFPLTVTSAQKNPTAFYLCASSMAGRTGELFFGEGSRLTVL.